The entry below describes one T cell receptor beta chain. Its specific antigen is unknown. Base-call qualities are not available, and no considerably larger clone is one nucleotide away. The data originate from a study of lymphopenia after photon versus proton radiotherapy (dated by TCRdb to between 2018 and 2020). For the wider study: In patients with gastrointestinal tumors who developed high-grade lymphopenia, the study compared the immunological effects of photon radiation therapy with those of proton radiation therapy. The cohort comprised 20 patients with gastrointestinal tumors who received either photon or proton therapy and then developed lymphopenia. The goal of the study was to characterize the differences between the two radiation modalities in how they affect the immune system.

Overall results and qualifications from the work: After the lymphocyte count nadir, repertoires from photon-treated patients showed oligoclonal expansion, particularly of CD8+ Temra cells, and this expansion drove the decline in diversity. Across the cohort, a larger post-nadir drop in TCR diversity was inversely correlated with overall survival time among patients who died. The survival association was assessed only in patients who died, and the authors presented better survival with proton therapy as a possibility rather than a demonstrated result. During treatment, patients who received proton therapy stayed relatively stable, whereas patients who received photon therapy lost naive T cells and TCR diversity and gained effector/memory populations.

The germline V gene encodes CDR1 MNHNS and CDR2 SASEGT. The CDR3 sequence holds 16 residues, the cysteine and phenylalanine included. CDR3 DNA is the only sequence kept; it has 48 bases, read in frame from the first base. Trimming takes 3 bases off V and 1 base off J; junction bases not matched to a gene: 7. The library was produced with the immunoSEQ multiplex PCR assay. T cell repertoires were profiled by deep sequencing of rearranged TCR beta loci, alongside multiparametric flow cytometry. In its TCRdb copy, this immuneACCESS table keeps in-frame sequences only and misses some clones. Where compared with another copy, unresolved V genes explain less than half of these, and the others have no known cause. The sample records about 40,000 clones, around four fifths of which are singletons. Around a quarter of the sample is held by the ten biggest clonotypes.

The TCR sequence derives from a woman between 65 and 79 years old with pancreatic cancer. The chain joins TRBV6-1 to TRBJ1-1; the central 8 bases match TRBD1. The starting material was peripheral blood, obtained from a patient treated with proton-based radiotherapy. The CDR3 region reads CASSDGQGIGNTEAFF. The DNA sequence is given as TGTGCCAGCAGTGACGGACAGGGAATTGGGAACACTGAAGCTTTCTTT.